One sample yielded the 18 T cell receptor beta chains listed below, sequenced in a study of blood T cell repertoires in COVID-19. Generated by immunoSEQ multiplex PCR, the TCRdb table keeps only in-frame clones and is missing some. There are around 260,000 clones in the sample; 80% to 85% occur only once, and about a sixth lies in the top ten. Source material: peripheral blood. All receptors come from a person aged 65-85 years with COVID-19, enrolled during active disease.

The sample holds one count of this clone. The gene calls are TRBV4-3 and TRBJ1-2; D possibly corresponds to TRBD1 (6 bases). The CDR3 extends over 15 amino acids. Per the germline V gene, CDR1 is LGHNA and CDR2 is YSLEER. V was pared by 3 bases and J by 2 bases, with 13 bases between. The chain's CDR3 is CASSQSKDSNYGYTF. In nucleotides, the CDR3 is TGCGCCAGCAGCCAGAGCAAGGACAGCAACTATGGCTACACCTTC.

The sample holds a few counts of this clone. V usage is TRBV10-3 and J usage is TRBJ2-1; 10 nucleotides line up with TRBD2. This CDR3 spans 15 amino acids. V was clipped by 6 bases and J by 7 bases; unmatched bases: 9. Germline-derived CDR1 and CDR2 are ENHRY and SYGVKD. The CDR3, as DNA: TGTGCCATCAGGGCAACTAGCGGGGACAGAAATGAGCAGTTCTTC. This encodes CAIRATSGDRNEQFF.

The chain links TRBV6-5 to TRBJ1-6; 8 bases are a match to TRBD1. Germline loops: CDR1 MNHEY, CDR2 SVGAGI. Germline trimming cut 7 bases from V and 6 bases from J; bases unmatched to any gene: 5. The CDR3 totals 14 residues. The CDR3 DNA reads TGTGCCAGCAAGGGAGGACAGGGTAATTCACCCCTCCACTTT. This codes for CASKGGQGNSPLHF.

This clone came up once. The gene calls are TRBV7-2 and TRBJ2-3; 7 bases line up with TRBD1. The V segment lost 6 bases and the J segment 6 bases; nucleotides outside the gene matches: 6. There are 13 residues in the CDR3. The V gene's germline CDR1 is SGHTA and CDR2 FQGNSA. The CDR3 DNA follows: TGTGCCAGCAGGAAGACAGGGCTTGATACGCAGTATTTT. It is translated as CASRKTGLDTQYF.

The chain recombines TRBV19 with TRBJ2-6, with D possibly matching TRBD1 (6 bases). The V end lost 6 bases, the J end lost 1 base, and 16 bases lay between the germline ends. CDR1 and CDR2 from the germline V gene are LNHDA and SQIVND (reference sequence). The CDR3 sequence is 17 residues long. DNA for the CDR3: TGTGCCAGTAGGAAGTGGGACATTCCATCTGGGGCCAACGTCCTGACTTTC. It yields the protein CASRKWDIPSGANVLTF.

This rearrangement joins TRBV2 to TRBJ1-3, with D possibly being TRBD1 (5 bases). The germline V and J ends were trimmed by 7 bases and 0 bases, with 13 bases remaining between them. Germline V gene sequence: CDR1 SNHLY, CDR2 FYNNEI. The CDR3 covers 15 residues. Here the CDR3 reads CASNPRASSGNTIYF. In nucleotides, the CDR3 is TGTGCCAGCAATCCCAGGGCGAGCTCTGGAAACACCATATATTTT.

This sequence joins TRBV5-1 and TRBJ2-1, with TRBD2 matching 10 bases. This CDR3 comprises 16 residues. The V gene's germline CDR1 is SGHRS and CDR2 YFSETQ. Unmatched junction bases numbered 13, after V lost 4 bases and J lost 9 bases. The CDR3, as DNA: TGCGCCAGCAGCGAGACTATGACTAGCGGGCCCGGTGAGCAGTTCTTC. Protein: CASSETMTSGPGEQFF. Full variable domain (missing parts from reference TRBV5-1 and TRBJ2-1): KAGVTQTPRYLIKTRGQQVTLSCSPISGHRSVSWYQQTPGQGLQFLFEYFSETQRNKGNFPGRFSGRQFSNSRSEMNVSTLELGDSALYLCASSETMTSGPGEQFFGPGTRLTVL.

The chain carries TRBV4-3 and TRBJ2-3; 12 bases align to TRBD2. Germline CDR1 and CDR2: LGHNA and YSLEER. Trimming removed 0 bases from V and 0 bases from J; junction bases left unmatched: 10. CDR3 size: 20 residues. The CDR3 here is CASSQDLVLAGGPSTDTQYF. The CDR3 DNA is TGCGCCAGCAGCCAAGATCTCGTACTAGCGGGGGGTCCGAGCACAGATACGCAGTATTTT.

This chain uses TRBV28 with TRBJ2-7, with 8 positions matching TRBD1. Germline V gives CDR1 MDHEN, CDR2 SYDVKM. Trimming took 8 bases from V and 2 from J; bases not matched to a gene: 5. This CDR3 spans 13 amino acids. CDR3 sequence reads: CASQQGDAYEQYF. CDR3 DNA: TGTGCCAGCCAACAGGGGGACGCCTACGAGCAGTACTTC.

This sequence joins TRBV6-5 and TRBJ1-1; no firm D call. The CDR3 totals 13 residues. Trimming pared 0 bases from V and 6 bases from J, leaving 8 bases between. Germline CDR1 reads MNHEY; CDR2 reads SVGAGI. CDR3 nucleotide sequence: TGTGCCAGCAGTTACTCGCTAGGCGCTGAAGCTTTCTTT. Protein sequence: CASSYSLGAEAFF.

V and J are TRBV18 and TRBJ2-1, with a possible D match to TRBD2 (6 bases). This CDR3 comprises 11 residues. Looked up from germline, CDR1 is KGHSH and CDR2 is LQKENI. Trimming left V 5 bases short and J 9 bases short, with 8 bases between. In DNA form, the CDR3 reads TGTGCCAGCTCAGGGGGGTTTGAGCAGTTCTTC. Residues: CASSGGFEQFF.

J is TRBJ2-2 and V is TRBV7-9; a possible D gene is TRBD1 (6 bases). Trimming removed 5 bases at V and 4 bases at J, with 26 bases between. This CDR3 has 19 residues. In germline, CDR1 is SEHNR, CDR2 FQNEAQ (reference sequence). This CDR3 is CASSRRVLGSTGSTGELFF. The CDR3 coding sequence is TGTGCCAGCAGCCGGCGGGTCCTTGGTTCCACAGGGTCCACCGGGGAGCTGTTTTTT. Full variable domain (outside the CDR3, taken from reference TRBV7-9 and TRBJ2-2): DTGVSQNPRHKITKRGQNVTFRCDPISEHNRLYWYRQTLGQGPEFLTYFQNEAQLEKSRLLSDRFSAERPKGSFSTLEIQRTEQGDSAMYLCASSRRVLGSTGSTGELFFGEGSRLTVL.

This clone turned up a few times. This chain uses TRBV2 with TRBJ1-4; D is uncertain. Trimming took 6 bases from V and 2 from J, leaving 10 bases between them. Germline CDR1 SNHLY, CDR2 FYNNEI. This CDR3 is built from 14 residues. This CDR3 is CASRSGYTNEKLFF. The CDR3 DNA reads TGTGCCAGCAGATCGGGTTACACTAATGAAAAACTGTTTTTT. The entire variable domain, with the rest obtained from reference TRBV2 and TRBJ1-4, is as follows: EPEVTQTPSHQVTQMGQEVILRCVPISNHLYFYWYRQILGQKVEFLVSFYNNEISEKSEIFDDQFSVERPDGSNFTLKIRSTKLEDSAMYFCASRSGYTNEKLFFGSGTQLSVL.

J is TRBJ2-1 and V is TRBV28; 13 bases fit TRBD2. Per germline, CDR1 MDHEN and CDR2 SYDVKM. The CDR3 consists of 23 residues. V trimming: 0 bases; J trimming: 0 bases; junction bases outside the gene matches: 17. The CDR3 DNA reads TGTGCCAGCAGTTTATGCAGGGAAGGACTAGCGGGAGCCCGAACTTGCTCCTACAATGAGCAGTTCTTC. Encoded protein: CASSLCREGLAGARTCSYNEQFF.

The J gene is TRBJ1-6, the V gene TRBV2; D gene unclear. The germline V and J ends were trimmed by 5 bases and 6 bases, with 11 bases remaining between them. Germline V lookup: CDR1 SNHLY, CDR2 FYNNEI. The CDR3 is 14 amino acids. Here the CDR3 DNA reads TGTGCCAGCAGTTATGAGGGAGGTAATTCACCCCTCCACTTT. Amino acid sequence: CASSYEGGNSPLHF. Full variable domain (rest looked up from reference TRBV2 and TRBJ1-6): EPEVTQTPSHQVTQMGQEVILRCVPISNHLYFYWYRQILGQKVEFLVSFYNNEISEKSEIFDDQFSVERPDGSNFTLKIRSTKLEDSAMYFCASSYEGGNSPLHFGNGTRLTVT.

The gene calls are TRBV28 and TRBJ1-1; a possible D gene is TRBD1 (6 bases). The CDR3 is 17 amino acids. Germline CDR1 reads MDHEN; CDR2 reads SYDVKM. The germline V and J ends were trimmed by 1 base and 1 base, with 16 bases remaining between them. Written as DNA, the CDR3 is TGTGCCAGCAGTTTATCGTGGGGTGCCAGGGGGAACACTGAAGCTTTCTTT. This codes for CASSLSWGARGNTEAFF.

The chain joins TRBV7-2 to TRBJ2-5, with 11 bases that match TRBD2. Per germline, CDR1 SGHTA and CDR2 FQGNSA. V was pared by 5 bases and J by 5 bases, with 7 bases of the junction left unmatched. This CDR3 is built from 15 residues. CDR3 nucleotides: TGTGCCAGCAGCACTACTAGCGGGAGTTCCGAGACCCAGTACTTC. It translates to CASSTTSGSSETQYF.

This clone has just one count. The chain combines TRBV9 with TRBJ2-3, with 9 bases identical to TRBD2. V was clipped by 2 bases and J by 1 base; unmatched bases: 2. CDR1 is SGDLS, CDR2 YYNGEE, per germline. This CDR3 comprises 15 residues. CDR3 in amino acids: CASSVTSGRTDTQYF. In nucleotides, the CDR3 is TGTGCCAGCAGCGTGACTAGCGGCCGCACAGATACGCAGTATTTT.